This TCR beta chain is drawn from a study of regulatory T cells in long-lasting Graves disease. The count of this clonotype is one. Time point given: persistent/refractory GD, antithyroid drugs over 5 years with positive TRAb. PBMC RNA was the source of the TCR library. CDR3-region Arm-PCR and iRepertoire HTBI primers produced the TCR beta libraries. Using its own MiXCR run on the multiplex PCR reads, TCRdb lists one record per CDR3 protein. The data show around 400,000 distinct CDR3 sequences, 21% seen once. V lost 5 bases and J lost 6; bases outside the gene matches: 6. Germline CDR1 SNHLY, CDR2 FYNNEI. The CDR3 is 13 amino acids.

The sequence derives from a female donor with Graves disease. The chain combines TRBV2 with TRBJ2-7; 8 nucleotides agree with TRBD2. The sequencing here drew on peripheral blood mononuclear cells (PBMCs), taken when the disease was refractory, from a patient treated with antithyroid drugs. The CDR3 reads CASSIAGIGEQYF. CDR3 coding DNA: TGTGCCAGCAGTATAGCGGGAATTGGCGAGCAGTACTTC.